Included here is one T cell receptor beta chain sequence, with context. TCRdb passed the 5' RACE reads through MiXCR, listing each CDR3 protein once. The sample lists 450,000 or so distinct CDR3 sequences; 11% to 15% were seen once. The CDR3 loop spans 19 amino acids. The V and J ends lost 2 bases and 4 bases, in that order; junction bases with no gene match: 17. Germline V lookup: CDR1 SGHVS, CDR2 FNYEAQ. This entry is derived from a study of identical twins. These data are also associated with another study on yellow fever vaccine responses in identical twins.

The receptor was derived from a woman younger than 35 in good health. The rearrangement uses TRBV7-6 and TRBJ2-1; the match to TRBD1 covers 7 bases. Sequencing was done on a sample of CD4+ T cells sorted from blood. The CDR3 DNA follows: TGTGCCAGCAGCTTAATGGGGACAGCGGCCAGGAACCAATACAATGAGCAGTTCTTC. It is translated as CASSLMGTAARNQYNEQFF.